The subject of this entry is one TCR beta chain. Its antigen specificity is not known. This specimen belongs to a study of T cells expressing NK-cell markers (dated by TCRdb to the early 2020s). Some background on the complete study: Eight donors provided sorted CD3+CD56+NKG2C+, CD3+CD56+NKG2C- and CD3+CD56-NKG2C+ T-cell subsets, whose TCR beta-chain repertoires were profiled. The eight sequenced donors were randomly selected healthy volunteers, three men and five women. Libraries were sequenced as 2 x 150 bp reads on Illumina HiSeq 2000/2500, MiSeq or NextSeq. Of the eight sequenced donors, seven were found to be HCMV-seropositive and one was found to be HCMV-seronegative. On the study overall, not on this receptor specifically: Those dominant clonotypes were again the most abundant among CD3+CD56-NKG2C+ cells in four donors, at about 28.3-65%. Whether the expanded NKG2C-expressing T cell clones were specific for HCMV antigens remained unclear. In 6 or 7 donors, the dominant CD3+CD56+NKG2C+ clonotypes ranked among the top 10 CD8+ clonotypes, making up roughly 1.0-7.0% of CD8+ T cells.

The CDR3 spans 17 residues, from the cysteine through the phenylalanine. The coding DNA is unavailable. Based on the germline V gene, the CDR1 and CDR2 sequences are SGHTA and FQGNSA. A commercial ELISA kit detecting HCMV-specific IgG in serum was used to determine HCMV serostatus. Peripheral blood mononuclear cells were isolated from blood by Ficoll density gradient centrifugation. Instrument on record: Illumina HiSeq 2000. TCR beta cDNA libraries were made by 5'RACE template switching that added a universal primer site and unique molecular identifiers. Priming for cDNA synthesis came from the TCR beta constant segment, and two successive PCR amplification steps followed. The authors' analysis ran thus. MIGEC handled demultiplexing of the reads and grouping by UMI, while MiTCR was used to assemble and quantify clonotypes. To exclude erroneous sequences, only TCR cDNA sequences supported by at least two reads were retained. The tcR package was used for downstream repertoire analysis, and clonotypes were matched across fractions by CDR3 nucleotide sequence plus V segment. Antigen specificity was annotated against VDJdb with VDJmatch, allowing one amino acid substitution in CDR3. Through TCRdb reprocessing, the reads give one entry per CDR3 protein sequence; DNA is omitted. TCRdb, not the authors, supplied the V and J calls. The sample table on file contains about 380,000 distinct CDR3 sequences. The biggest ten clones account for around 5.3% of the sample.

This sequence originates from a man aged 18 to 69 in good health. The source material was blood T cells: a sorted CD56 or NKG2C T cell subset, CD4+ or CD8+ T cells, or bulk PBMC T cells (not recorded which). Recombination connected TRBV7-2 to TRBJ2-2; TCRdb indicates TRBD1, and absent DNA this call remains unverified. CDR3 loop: CASSVRGAATNTGELFF.